This T cell receptor beta chain was retrieved from a study of T cell changes during pregnancy in multiple sclerosis. V lost 5 bases and J 4 bases, leaving 14 bases between the germline ends. In germline, CDR1 is LNHDA, CDR2 SQIVND (reference sequence). The CDR3 covers 14 residues. Sequenced by immunoSEQ multiplex PCR; TCRdb stores in-frame clones only, minus some. This table holds roughly 61,000 clones, approximately 94% found once. The sample was CD8+ T cells from peripheral blood mononuclear cells, taken after pregnancy. The rearrangement links TRBV19 to TRBJ1-1; the D gene is possibly TRBD1 (6 bases). The TCR sequence derives from a female donor with multiple sclerosis, enrolled in a pregnancy study. The CDR3 coding sequence is TGTGCCAGTAGTCGGGCAGGGGTAGGCACTGAAGCTTTCTTT. Protein product: CASSRAGVGTEAFF.